This record looks at one T cell receptor beta chain sequence and its context. The CDR3 is 14 residues long. CDR1 and CDR2 (germline): LGHDT, YNNKEL (reference sequence). Trimming took 2 bases from V and 4 from J, leaving 11 bases between them. In the authors' workflow: Nucleated cell number was recorded as an estimate derived from reference gene primer amplification. TCRdb keeps only in-frame clones here, not all; method: immunoSEQ multiplex PCR. The DNA gave D and trimming, while V, J and clone size come from that table. The profile shows about 250,000 clones, roughly 88% of them singletons. This specimen comes from a study of blood T cell repertoires in COVID-19. Study-level background: Acute-phase and convalescent COVID-19 samples originated in the United States, Italy and Spain. Nucleic acid was either cDNA or gDNA, and it came from T cells, B-cell-depleted T cells, or PBMCs.

The V and J genes are TRBV3-1 (or the pseudogene TRBV3-2) and TRBJ1-2; D is undetermined. The sequenced sample was peripheral blood. The receptor comes from a man at least 80 years old with acute or convalescent COVID-19. CDR3 sequence (DNA): TGTGCCAGCAGCCAAACGTCGGGGAGCTATGGCTACACCTTC. Its translation is CASSQTSGSYGYTF.